A selection of T cell receptor beta chains follows, all from one sample in a study of post-analysis software for immune sequencing data. Via MiXCR, TCRdb re-called the PCR reads, giving one row per CDR3 protein. The sample yields around 710,000 distinct CDR3 sequences, 46% seen once. Sequencing was carried out using blood. The receptors stem from a girl between 10 and 17 years old with multiple sclerosis. The CDR3 runs from the conserved cysteine through the conserved F or W.

v_call: TRBV29-1; cdr3_aa: CSVEDPAGAYNEQFF
v_call: TRBV7-2; cdr3_aa: CASALADYNEQFF
v_call: TRBV12-3/TRBV12-4; cdr3_aa: CASSDNLYGELFF
v_call: TRBV6-5; cdr3_aa: CASSYSVTEKPKALYGYTF
v_call: TRBV5-4; cdr3_aa: CASSIRGQSYEQYF
v_call: TRBV7-8; cdr3_aa: CASSLDHFLGGALSYGYTF
v_call: TRBV9; cdr3_aa: CASSPNSGPNPYEQYF
v_call: TRBV20-1; cdr3_aa: CSAAGPKGETQYF
v_call: TRBV12-3/TRBV12-4; cdr3_aa: CASGNTRDSYNEQFF
v_call: TRBV12-3/TRBV12-4; cdr3_aa: CASRQGASNQPQHF
v_call: TRBV7-8; cdr3_aa: CASSLVGDRDYEQYF
v_call: TRBV29-1; cdr3_aa: CSVEDFTSGNYNEQFF
v_call: TRBV12-3/TRBV12-4; cdr3_aa: CASSFAGGPVEQFF
v_call: TRBV13; cdr3_aa: CASSPRTVSENTEAFF
v_call: TRBV5-1; cdr3_aa: CASSLVSSRELFF
v_call: TRBV29-1; cdr3_aa: CSVWTGSTEAFF
v_call: TRBV7-8; cdr3_aa: CASSLGPAGANEQFF
v_call: TRBV7-2; cdr3_aa: CASSLTGDLQSYEQYF
v_call: TRBV20-1; cdr3_aa: CSARWGTSAYNEQFF
v_call: TRBV7-6; cdr3_aa: CASSLEASETYEQYF
v_call: TRBV4-1; cdr3_aa: CASSQERGRSNEQFF
v_call: TRBV6-6; cdr3_aa: CASSYSDRSLAKNIQYF
v_call: TRBV6-5; cdr3_aa: CASRPSGSAHGYTF
v_call: TRBV6-1; cdr3_aa: CASRSDREWGNEQFF
v_call: TRBV12-3/TRBV12-4; cdr3_aa: CASRLRPRSEAFF
v_call: TRBV7-3; cdr3_aa: CASSLGLEGAQYF
v_call: TRBV6-5; cdr3_aa: CASGDLPARTDTQYF
v_call: TRBV9; cdr3_aa: CASSVVPIAGPSYNEQFF
v_call: TRBV29-1; cdr3_aa: CSVEGRAGGSYNEQFF
v_call: TRBV12-3/TRBV12-4; cdr3_aa: CASSPRTGPYEQYF
v_call: TRBV7-3; cdr3_aa: CASSLIAGGPDTQYF
v_call: TRBV20-1; cdr3_aa: CSAASEAGDEQFF
v_call: TRBV29-1; cdr3_aa: CSVGPLRGGYNEQFF
v_call: TRBV12-3/TRBV12-4; cdr3_aa: CASIRAGGPPYEQYF
v_call: TRBV14; cdr3_aa: CASSQDPIGSADEQFF
v_call: TRBV9; cdr3_aa: CASSVVGDTGELFF
v_call: TRBV11-2; cdr3_aa: CASSLGTSGSPTDAQYF
v_call: TRBV7-9; cdr3_aa: CASSPGQANYGYTF
v_call: TRBV5-1; cdr3_aa: CASSWGRATGNEQFF
v_call: TRBV27; cdr3_aa: CASSNRPPGGYEQYF
v_call: TRBV20-1; cdr3_aa: CSATSGLPYEQYF
v_call: TRBV6-5; cdr3_aa: CASRTGTGSNQPQYF
v_call: TRBV4-3; cdr3_aa: CASSQDGNQPQHF
v_call: TRBV12-3/TRBV12-4; cdr3_aa: CASSLGAGGASTDAQYF
v_call: TRBV6-5; cdr3_aa: CASSYSTVAGVNYEQYF
v_call: TRBV12-3/TRBV12-4; cdr3_aa: CASSYTSEPQYF
v_call: TRBV7-9; cdr3_aa: CASSHSSGGFYEQYF
v_call: TRBV20-1; cdr3_aa: CESTGQSSYEQYF